One and the same sample provided the 29 T cell receptor beta chains below, sequenced in a study of cytomegalovirus exposure and HLA in healthy donors. The PCR employed 60 Vbeta primers together with 13 Jbeta primers. Assay used: immunoSEQ multiplex PCR; TCRdb lists only in-frame clones, some missing. The sample contains under 130,000 clones, around 80% of which appear only once. Sequenced: PBMCs. The receptors originated from a man younger than 45 in good health and CMV-seronegative.

This clone was detected a few times. Here the CDR3 DNA reads TGTGCCAGCAGTGAAAGGACAGGAAACACCATATATTTT. Protein sequence: CASSERTGNTIYF. The V call is TRBV6-1, the J call TRBJ1-3; tentatively, D is TRBD1 (5 bases). V shed 2 bases and J shed 4 bases, with 6 bases lying between them. This CDR3 is built from 13 residues. Germline V gene lookup returns CDR1 MNHNS and CDR2 SASEGT.

On this clone: At one boundary the junction diverges from the germline segment, which might be a read error. The CDR3 protein is CASSLATGEGNIQCF. The DNA of the CDR3 is TGCGCCAGCAGCTTGGCCACGGGGGAAGGGAACATTCAGTGCTTC. The rearrangement uses TRBV5-1 and TRBJ2-4, with TRBD2 as a possible D gene (6 bases). From germline, CDR1 is SGHRS and CDR2 YFSETQ. The length of the CDR3 is 15 residues.

J is TRBJ2-3 and V is TRBV4-1; maybe TRBD2 (7 bases). The CDR3 has 16 amino acids. Trimming shortened V by 4 bases and J by 6 bases, and 20 bases separated the two germline ends. Germline V gives CDR1 MGHRA, CDR2 YSYEKL. The CDR3 reads CASSPERRGRGDTQYF. In DNA form, the CDR3 reads TGCGCCAGCAGCCCTGAGCGGCGGGGGAGGGGGGATACGCAGTATTTT.

This clone was seen a handful of times. At one boundary the junction diverges from the germline segment, which might be a read error. CDR3 in amino acids: CASSQARDRATYEQYF. CDR3 coding DNA: TGCGCCAGCAGCCAAGCCCGGGACAGGGCTACCTACGAGCAGTACTTC. The chain is built from TRBV7-9 and TRBJ2-7; 9 bases map to TRBD1. The CDR3 length is 16 residues. From germline, CDR1 is SEHNR and CDR2 FQNEAQ (reference sequence).

V usage is TRBV7-2 and J usage is TRBJ1-3, with unresolved D. Per germline, CDR1 SGHTA and CDR2 FQGNSA. Trimming took 5 bases from V and 8 from J, leaving 10 bases between them. The CDR3 sequence is 12 residues long. The CDR3 DNA sequence: TGTGCCAGCAGCCCATCGCGGGACACCATATATTTT. It is translated as CASSPSRDTIYF. Full variable domain (rest looked up from reference TRBV7-2 and TRBJ1-3): GAGVSQSPSNKVTEKGKDVELRCDPISGHTALYWYRQSLGQGLEFLIYFQGNSAPDKSGLPSDRFSAERTGGSVSTLTIQRTQQEDSAVYLCASSPSRDTIYFGEGSWLTVV.

V usage is TRBV5-1 and J usage is TRBJ2-2; 13 bases line up with TRBD2. The J segment lost 1 base and the V segment lost 3 bases, leaving 3 bases of the junction unmatched. The CDR3 is 17 residues long. Germline CDR1 and CDR2: SGHRS and YFSETQ. In nucleotides, the CDR3 is TGCGCCAGCAGCTGGACTAGCGGGAGTTTGAACACCGGGGAGCTGTTTTTT. Its translation: CASSWTSGSLNTGELFF.

The chain couples TRBV12-5 to TRBJ2-1, with TRBD2 matching over 8 bases. Trimming removed 2 bases from V and 6 bases from J; junction bases left unmatched: 6. Germline values: CDR1 LGHNT, CDR2 FRNRAP. The CDR3 runs to 15 residues. The CDR3 DNA reads TGTGCTAGTGGTTTGACAGGCGCGGGGGGCAATGAGCAGTTCTTC. It translates to CASGLTGAGGNEQFF.

This clone was detected a few times. The chain links TRBV6-5 to TRBJ2-1; the D is unclear. CDR1 is MNHEY, CDR2 SVGAGI, per germline. This CDR3 contains 10 residues. The V end lost 9 bases, the J end lost 5 bases, and 5 bases lay between the germline ends. The CDR3 DNA reads as TGTGCCAGTGGCCACAATGAGCAGTTCTTC. Translated: CASGHNEQFF.

This chain joins TRBV6-1 and TRBJ2-7; tentative D call: TRBD2 (5 bases). V lost 9 bases and J lost 3, with 12 bases in between. CDR3 size: 12 residues. In germline, CDR1 is MNHNS, CDR2 SASEGT. CDR3 DNA: TGTGCCAGTATTGAAGGGAGCTACGAGCAGTACTTC. This gives the protein CASIEGSYEQYF.

This chain links TRBV28 with TRBJ2-7, with D tentatively TRBD2 (5 bases). The germline V and J ends were trimmed by 2 bases and 3 bases, with 11 bases remaining between them. This CDR3 spans 14 amino acids. CDR1 MDHEN and CDR2 SYDVKM come from the germline V gene. CDR3 residues: CASSLVQEGYEQYF. The CDR3 DNA sequence: TGTGCCAGCAGTTTAGTCCAAGAGGGCTACGAGCAGTACTTC.

This chain joins TRBV25-1 and TRBJ2-5; TRBD2 is a possible D gene (6 bases). Trimming pared 2 bases from V and 1 base from J, leaving 11 bases between. The germline V gene encodes CDR1 MGHDK and CDR2 SYGVNS. This CDR3 contains 15 residues. The CDR3 region has the DNA TGTGCCAGCAGTGAAGTAGGGGAGGCCCAAGAGACCCAGTACTTC. As protein: CASSEVGEAQETQYF.

This clone occurred once. The chain couples TRBV7-2 to TRBJ2-3; 9 bases line up with TRBD2. This CDR3 has 17 amino acids. Trimming took 5 bases from V and 5 from J; bases not matched to a gene: 14. Per the germline V gene, CDR1 is SGHTA and CDR2 is FQGNSA. Written as DNA, the CDR3 is TGTGCCAGCAGCCTAACCCCTAGCGGGGCCTTACAAGATACGCAGTATTTT. The encoded protein is CASSLTPSGALQDTQYF.

The chain combines TRBV7-8 with TRBJ2-7; TRBD2 matches at 8 bases. This CDR3 is built from 13 residues. J was trimmed by 5 bases and V by 2 bases; bases with no gene match: 2. CDR1 SGHVS and CDR2 FQNEAQ come from the germline V gene. CDR3 sequence reads: CASSLQAGDEQYF. The CDR3 nucleotides are TGTGCCAGCAGCTTACAAGCGGGAGACGAGCAGTACTTC.

The chain uses TRBV6-6 and TRBJ1-1, with 12 bases lining up with TRBD1. This CDR3 has 15 residues. Per the germline V gene, CDR1 is MNHNY and CDR2 is SVGAGI (reference sequence). V lost 4 bases and J lost 5; bases outside the gene matches: 5. CDR3 DNA sequence: TGTGCCAGCAGTTCGGGACAGGGGGCGGGTACTGAAGCTTTCTTT. This encodes CASSSGQGAGTEAFF.

The V gene is TRBV5-4, the J gene TRBJ2-7, with TRBD2 matching over 12 bases. The ends lost 4 bases at V and 2 bases at J; junction bases unmatched: 10. The CDR3 contains 17 residues. Germline-derived CDR1 and CDR2 are SGHNT and YYREEE (reference sequence). The CDR3 sequence is CASSTGLLAGGAYEQYF. The CDR3 coding sequence is TGTGCCAGCAGCACAGGTCTGCTAGCGGGAGGGGCCTACGAGCAGTACTTC.

The V call is TRBV27, the J call TRBJ1-5; 11 bases agree with TRBD1. The CDR3 is made up of 15 amino acids. Trimming took 2 bases from V and 7 from J; bases not matched to a gene: 4. CDR1 and CDR2 (germline): MNHEY, SMNVEV (reference sequence). The CDR3 sequence: CASSLRTGGLQPQHF. The CDR3 DNA reads as TGTGCCAGCAGTTTAAGGACAGGGGGCTTGCAGCCCCAGCATTTT.

The chain combines TRBV4-2 with TRBJ1-4; a weak D match, TRBD1 (6 bases). The CDR3 consists of 13 residues. Germline V gene data show CDR1 as LGHNA and CDR2 as YNFKEQ. The germline V and J ends were trimmed by 7 bases and 5 bases, with 11 bases remaining between them. CDR3 bases: TGTGCCAGCACTTCAGGGGTAAATGAAAAACTGTTTTTT. It yields the protein CASTSGVNEKLFF.

The DNA for the CDR3 is TGTGCCAGCAGTTTGCGTAGCAATCAGCCCCAGCATTTT. Its protein product is CASSLRSNQPQHF. V gene TRBV28 combines with J gene TRBJ1-5; no clear D. CDR1 and CDR2 (germline): MDHEN, SYDVKM. The length of the CDR3 is 13 residues. V gave up 3 bases and J gave up 0 bases, with 3 bases separating them.

The chain is built from TRBV2 and TRBJ2-1, with D perhaps TRBD2 (6 bases). CDR3 size: 13 residues. Trimming removed 5 bases at V and 7 bases at J, with 12 bases between. Germline-derived CDR1 and CDR2 are SNHLY and FYNNEI. This CDR3 reads CASSRRRENEQFF. CDR3 nucleotides: TGTGCCAGCAGTCGAAGGAGGGAAAATGAGCAGTTCTTC.

The chain is built from TRBV15 and TRBJ1-2, with D uncertain. V lost 0 bases, J lost 2 bases, and 10 bases lay in between. The CDR3 extends over 15 amino acids. Germline V gene sequence: CDR1 LNHNV, CDR2 YYDKDF (reference sequence). Written as DNA, the CDR3 is TGTGCCACCAGCAGAGATCCGACGGGGAACTATGGCTACACCTTC. It specifies CATSRDPTGNYGYTF.

This rearrangement joins TRBV6-1 to TRBJ2-1, with TRBD2 matching 15 bases. Germline values: CDR1 MNHNS, CDR2 SASEGT. This CDR3 comprises 16 residues. The V gene end was trimmed by 1 base and the J gene end by 8 bases; junction bases not matched to a gene: 3. CDR3 region: CASSEGTSGRGHEQFF. The CDR3 bases are TGTGCCAGCAGTGAAGGGACTAGCGGGAGGGGGCATGAGCAGTTCTTC.

V usage is TRBV4-2 and J usage is TRBJ2-5; D might be TRBD1 (6 bases). V dropped 4 bases and J dropped 4 bases, with 13 bases sitting between them. CDR3 length: 14 amino acids. Germline CDR1 reads LGHNA; CDR2 reads YNFKEQ. The DNA for the CDR3 is TGTGCCAGCAGCCCGCTGCAGGGGATAGAGACCCAGTACTTC. This gives the protein CASSPLQGIETQYF.

This rearrangement joins TRBV30 to TRBJ1-1; 7 nucleotides line up with TRBD1. CDR3 length: 13 residues. CDR1 and CDR2 from the germline V gene are GTSNPN and SVGIG (reference sequence). The V segment lost 3 bases and the J segment 4 bases; nucleotides outside the gene matches: 5. The CDR3 is CAWRDRSFTEAFF. The CDR3 DNA sequence: TGTGCCTGGAGGGACAGGTCCTTCACTGAAGCTTTCTTT.

V and J are TRBV6-4 and TRBJ2-1; 11 nucleotides line up with TRBD2. J gave up 10 bases and V 3 bases, and 2 bases lay outside the gene matches. The CDR3 spans 13 residues. Germline CDR1 and CDR2: MRHNA and SNTAGT. The DNA for the CDR3 is TGTGCCAGCAGTGATAGGACTAGCGGGGAGCAGTTCTTC. Protein product: CASSDRTSGEQFF.

This clone was counted a single time. The V gene is TRBV9, the J gene TRBJ2-5, with TRBD2 identical over 12 bases. Germline CDR1 and CDR2: SGDLS and YYNGEE. The CDR3 length is 19 residues. V was pared by 0 bases and J by 5 bases, with 14 bases of the junction left unmatched. The CDR3 DNA is TGTGCCAGCAGCGTAGGCCCGTCTAGCGGGGGGGCGTTCATCGAGACCCAGTACTTC. This sequence encodes CASSVGPSSGGAFIETQYF.

CDR3 nucleotides: TGCGCCAGCAGCTTAGCGGGATTGTACACCGGGGAGCTGTTTTTT. Translation gives CASSLAGLYTGELFF. The chain links TRBV5-1 to TRBJ2-2, with TRBD2 matching over 7 bases. CDR1 is SGHRS, CDR2 YFSETQ, per germline. V gave up 2 bases and J gave up 3 bases; unmatched junction bases: 4. CDR3 length: 15 residues.

This rearrangement joins TRBV5-4 to TRBJ2-5; possible D gene TRBD2, 7 bases. V lost 3 bases and J 4 bases, leaving 10 bases between the germline ends. Germline V gene data show CDR1 as SGHNT and CDR2 as YYREEE (reference sequence). The CDR3 has 13 amino acids. CDR3 bases: TGTGCCAGCAGCTGGAGGGGGGGAGAGACCCAGTACTTC. This sequence encodes CASSWRGGETQYF.

The chain joins TRBV25-1 to TRBJ2-4; 16 nucleotides match TRBD2. The germline gives CDR1 MGHDK, CDR2 SYGVNS. The CDR3 consists of 15 residues. With 4 bases clipped from V and 14 bases from J, the junction kept 8 bases outside the gene matches. The DNA of the CDR3 is TGTGCCAGCAGTGCAGCCGGGACTAGCGGGAGGGCCAAGTACTTC. Protein: CASSAAGTSGRAKYF.

The CDR3 reads CASSLGQGDYNEQFF. CDR3 coding DNA: TGCGCCAGCAGCTTGGGACAGGGGGACTACAATGAGCAGTTCTTC. V is TRBV5-1 and J is TRBJ2-1, with 9 bases aligning to TRBD1. This CDR3 has 15 amino acids. V lost 0 bases and J lost 3; bases outside the gene matches: 1. From germline, CDR1 is SGHRS and CDR2 YFSETQ. Based on the CDR3 plus reference TRBV5-1 and TRBJ2-1, the full variable domain is KAGVTQTPRYLIKTRGQQVTLSCSPISGHRSVSWYQQTPGQGLQFLFEYFSETQRNKGNFPGRFSGRQFSNSRSEMNVSTLELGDSALYLCASSLGQGDYNEQFFGPGTRLTVL.